The 20 T cell receptor beta chains given below trace back to one sample, sequenced in a study of T cells in localized non-small cell lung cancer. Assay: immunoSEQ multiplex PCR; the TCRdb copy retains only in-frame clones and omits some. The repertoire holds 20,000 to 25,000 clones, 85% to 90% seen once, with about 14% in the top ten. Source: peripheral blood, taken before any cancer treatment. These TCRs come from a male donor older than 55 with stage I lung adenocarcinoma.

The V gene is TRBV2, the J gene TRBJ2-7, with 8 bases lining up with TRBD1. V shed 3 bases, J shed 6 bases, and the junction held 1 base outside the gene matches. This CDR3 is built from 12 residues. Germline-derived CDR1 and CDR2 are SNHLY and FYNNEI. The CDR3, as DNA: TGTGCCAGCAGTGATCAGGGGGCCGAGCAGTACTTC. Its translation: CASSDQGAEQYF.

The CDR3 DNA follows: TGCGCCAGCAGCTCGGGAGACTATGGCTACACCTTC. Its translation: CASSSGDYGYTF. The V and J genes are TRBV5-1 and TRBJ1-2; D gene ambiguous. The CDR3 spans 12 residues. The V end was cut by 3 bases, the J end by 3 bases, with 6 bases between. The germline V gene encodes CDR1 SGHRS and CDR2 YFSETQ.

The V and J genes are TRBV7-2 and TRBJ1-5; weak D call: TRBD1 (6 bases). This CDR3 contains 13 residues. The germline V gene has CDR1 SGHTA and CDR2 FQGNSA. The V gene lost 5 bases and the J gene lost 5 bases, with 10 bases spanning the gap. DNA of the CDR3: TGTGCCAGCAGCCCAACAGGGTATCAGCCCCAGCATTTT. It encodes CASSPTGYQPQHF.

J is TRBJ1-1 and V is TRBV7-2; D is possibly TRBD1 (6 bases). Trimming took off 5 bases at V and 9 bases at J, with 16 bases between the two ends. This CDR3 spans 13 amino acids. CDR1 and CDR2 (germline): SGHTA, FQGNSA. This chain's CDR3 is CASSRRGRGQAFF. The DNA for the CDR3 is TGTGCCAGCAGCCGTAGAGGCAGGGGACAAGCTTTCTTT.

This rearrangement joins TRBV11-2 to TRBJ2-1, with 8 bases identical to TRBD1. The ends lost 5 bases at V and 7 bases at J; junction bases unmatched: 7. The CDR3 consists of 14 residues. Per the germline V gene, CDR1 is SGHAT and CDR2 is FQNNGV. Here the CDR3 DNA reads TGTGCCAGCAGCCCGAGGACAGGGAAAAATGAGCAGTTCTTC. This translates into CASSPRTGKNEQFF. Based on the CDR3 plus reference TRBV11-2 and TRBJ2-1, the full variable domain is EAGVAQSPRYKIIEKRQSVAFWCNPISGHATLYWYQQILGQGPKLLIQFQNNGVVDDSQLPKDRFSAERLKGVDSTLKIQPAKLEDSAVYLCASSPRTGKNEQFFGPGTRLTVL.

The chain joins TRBV5-1 to TRBJ2-3; 8 positions match TRBD2. Looked up from germline, CDR1 is SGHRS and CDR2 is YFSETQ. Trimming removed 1 base from V and 0 bases from J; junction bases left unmatched: 4. The CDR3 runs 16 residues. The CDR3 loop is CASSLQQRGSTDTQYF. The CDR3 region has the DNA TGCGCCAGCAGCTTGCAACAGCGGGGGAGCACAGATACGCAGTATTTT.

The chain couples TRBV7-3 to TRBJ1-1, with a possible D match to TRBD1 (5 bases). The V gene lost 4 bases and the J gene lost 0 bases, with 21 bases spanning the gap. CDR3 size: 18 residues. CDR1 is SGHTA, CDR2 FQGTGA, per germline. As DNA, the CDR3 is TGTGCCAGCAGCTACGTGCCCGAAGGGACTGACATGAACACTGAAGCTTTCTTT. Its translation is CASSYVPEGTDMNTEAFF.

By share, this clone ranks as large. The gene calls are TRBV19 and TRBJ1-2; no firm D call. V lost 0 bases and J 8 bases, leaving 16 bases between the germline ends. The CDR3 has 15 amino acids. Germline V lookup: CDR1 LNHDA, CDR2 SQIVND (reference sequence). The DNA of the CDR3 is TGTGCCAGTAGTATAGATCGGGGTGGGCCCTTGGGCTACACCTTC. The encoded protein is CASSIDRGGPLGYTF.

The chain links TRBV4-3 to TRBJ2-3, with 10 bases that match TRBD1. Germline CDR1 and CDR2: LGHNA and YSLEER. The CDR3 consists of 19 residues. Trimming cost V 0 bases and J 2 bases; bases outside gene matches: 11. The DNA for the CDR3 is TGCGCCAGCAGCCAAGATGCTGGGACAGGGGTCGGAGTCACAGATACGCAGTATTTT. This translates into CASSQDAGTGVGVTDTQYF.

This rearrangement joins TRBV28 to TRBJ1-4, with D possibly TRBD1 on 5 matching bases. Germline loops: CDR1 MDHEN, CDR2 SYDVKM. Trimming took off 6 bases at V and 5 bases at J, with 16 bases between the two ends. The CDR3 totals 15 residues. The CDR3 sequence is CASRKRDGGNEKLFF. The CDR3 coding sequence is TGTGCCAGCAGAAAAAGGGACGGAGGGAATGAAAAACTGTTTTTT.

The count of this clone is one. The V gene is TRBV11-1, the J gene TRBJ2-5; 9 bases fit TRBD2. V gave up 1 base and J gave up 3 bases; unmatched junction bases: 0. Germline-derived CDR1 and CDR2 are SGHAT and FQDESV (reference sequence). This CDR3 has 14 amino acids. Written as DNA, the CDR3 is TGTGCCAGCAGCTTAGGACTAGCGGAAGAGACCCAGTACTTC. It is translated as CASSLGLAEETQYF. Full variable domain (missing parts from reference TRBV11-1 and TRBJ2-5): EAEVAQSPRYKITEKSQAVAFWCDPISGHATLYWYRQILGQGPELLVQFQDESVVDDSQLPKDRFSAERLKGVDSTLKIQPAELGDSAMYLCASSLGLAEETQYFGPGTRLLVL.

The DNA for the CDR3 is TGTGCCAGCAGTGCCGGGACTAGCGGCGAGCAGTACTTC. Translated: CASSAGTSGEQYF. The genes are TRBV27 and TRBJ2-7, with 11 bases aligning to TRBD2. V shed 5 bases and J 6 bases; nucleotides not matched to a gene: 3. CDR1 is MNHEY, CDR2 SMNVEV, per germline (reference sequence). CDR3 length: 13 residues.

The rearrangement uses TRBV18 and TRBJ2-7; D might be TRBD1 or TRBD2, each matching 5 bases. CDR3 size: 17 residues. Per the germline V gene, CDR1 is KGHSH and CDR2 is LQKENI. Trimming took off 0 bases at V and 2 bases at J, with 17 bases between the two ends. This CDR3 reads CASSPPGRGELTYEQYF. The CDR3 coding sequence is TGTGCCAGCTCACCACCGGGACGGGGAGAGCTTACCTACGAGCAGTACTTC. The full variable domain, rest sourced from reference TRBV18 and TRBJ2-7, is NAGVMQNPRHLVRRRGQEARLRCSPMKGHSHVYWYRQLPEEGLKFMVYLQKENIIDESGMPKERFSAEFPKEGPSILRIQQVVRGDSAAYFCASSPPGRGELTYEQYFGPGTRLTVT.

The V gene is TRBV12-2, the J gene TRBJ1-5. TRBV12-2 is marked as a pseudogene. The CDR3 sequence is 15 residues long. Here the CDR3 DNA reads TGTGCAAGTCGCTTAGAGTTTAGGGCCCATCAGCCCCAGCATTTT. As protein: CASRLEFRAHQPQHF.

V is TRBV5-5 and J is TRBJ2-1; a weak D match, TRBD2 (5 bases). This CDR3 comprises 16 residues. Germline-derived CDR1 and CDR2 are SGHKS and YYEKEE (reference sequence). The V and J ends lost 2 bases and 0 bases respectively, with 12 bases between them. The DNA for the CDR3 is TGTGCCAGCAGCTTTTCGGGATCGAGCTCCTACAATGAGCAGTTCTTC. This sequence encodes CASSFSGSSSYNEQFF.

This clone was counted only a few times. V is TRBV4-1 and J is TRBJ1-2; no clear D gene. V lost 0 bases to trimming and J lost 4 bases, with 6 bases between them. This CDR3 is 13 amino acids long. The germline V gene has CDR1 MGHRA and CDR2 YSYEKL. CDR3 sequence (DNA): TGCGCCAGCAGCCAAGATGGCAGCTATGGCTACACCTTC. It codes for CASSQDGSYGYTF.

The V and J genes are TRBV7-2 and TRBJ1-5; 12 nucleotides agree with TRBD1. The CDR3 spans 16 residues. Germline V gives CDR1 SGHTA, CDR2 FQGNSA. The junction had 4 bases not matched to a gene; V was cut back by 1 base and J by 6 bases. As DNA, the CDR3 is TGTGCCAGCAGCTTAGGGGGACAGGGGGCTAGTCAGCCCCAGCATTTT. Protein: CASSLGGQGASQPQHF.

V gene TRBV10-3 combines with J gene TRBJ1-1; D perhaps matches TRBD1 (6 bases). Trimming took 10 bases from V and 1 from J, leaving 13 bases between them. CDR1 is ENHRY, CDR2 SYGVKD, per germline. This CDR3 is built from 13 residues. The CDR3 DNA reads TGTGCCACCTGTCAGGGGTCGAACACTGAAGCTTTCTTT. Protein sequence: CATCQGSNTEAFF.

V is TRBV28 and J is TRBJ1-1; D gene unclear. This CDR3 is 12 amino acids long. The V gene's germline CDR1 is MDHEN and CDR2 SYDVKM. The ends were cut back, 2 bases at V and 0 bases at J, with 1 base in the middle. CDR3 coding DNA: TGTGCCAGCAGTTTAATGAACACTGAAGCTTTCTTT. This codes for CASSLMNTEAFF.

The V gene is TRBV9, the J gene TRBJ2-7; no clear D. The CDR3 has 14 amino acids. V dropped 0 bases and J dropped 4 bases, with 11 bases sitting between them. CDR1 and CDR2 (germline): SGDLS, YYNGEE. The CDR3 is CASSVGLGMYEQYF. CDR3 bases: TGTGCCAGCAGCGTAGGCCTAGGCATGTACGAGCAGTACTTC.